Included here is one T cell receptor beta chain sequence, with context. Seattle participants joined during active infection and were tracked over time. The entry originates in a study of blood T cell repertoires in COVID-19. In the study overall: PBMCs, B-cell-depleted T cells, or T cells were the source of the cDNA or gDNA that made up the material.

This table comes from immunoSEQ multiplex PCR, and its TCRdb copy is limited to in-frame clones, with some not included. Of about 200,000 clones detected, 90% to 95% appear once; the ten largest clones hold around 0.84%. The CDR3 runs 13 residues. Germline lookup yields CDR1 SGHNT and CDR2 YYREEE (reference sequence). V was cut by 1 base and J by 1 base, with 4 bases left in between. This chain joins TRBV5-4 and TRBJ2-3; D is unresolved. The sample taken for sequencing was peripheral blood. This receptor was obtained from a man aged 60-69 years with COVID-19, enrolled during active disease. The CDR3 sequence: CASSLSGTDTQYF. Here the CDR3 DNA reads TGTGCCAGCAGCTTGTCCGGCACAGATACGCAGTATTTT.